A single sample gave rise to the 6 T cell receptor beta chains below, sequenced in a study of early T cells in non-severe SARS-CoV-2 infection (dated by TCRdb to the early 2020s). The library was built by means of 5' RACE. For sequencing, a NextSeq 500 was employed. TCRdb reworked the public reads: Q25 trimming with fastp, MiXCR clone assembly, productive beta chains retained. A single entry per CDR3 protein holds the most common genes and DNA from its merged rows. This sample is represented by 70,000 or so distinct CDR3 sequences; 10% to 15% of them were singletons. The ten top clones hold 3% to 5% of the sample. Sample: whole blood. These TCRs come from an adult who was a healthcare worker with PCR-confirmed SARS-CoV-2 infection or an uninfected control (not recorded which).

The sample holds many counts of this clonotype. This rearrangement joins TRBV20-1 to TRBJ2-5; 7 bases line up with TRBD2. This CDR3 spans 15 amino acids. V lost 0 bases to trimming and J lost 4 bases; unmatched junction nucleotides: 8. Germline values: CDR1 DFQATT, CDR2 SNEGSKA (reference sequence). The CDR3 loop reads CSARDPGEGRETQYF. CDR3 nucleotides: TGCAGTGCTAGAGATCCGGGGGAGGGAAGAGAGACCCAGTACTTC.

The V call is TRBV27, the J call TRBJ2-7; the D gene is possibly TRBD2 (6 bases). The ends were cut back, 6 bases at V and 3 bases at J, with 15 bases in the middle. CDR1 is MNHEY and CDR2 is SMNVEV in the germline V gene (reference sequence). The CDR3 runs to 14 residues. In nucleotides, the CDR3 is TGTGCCAGCAGGGTCTGGTCCGGGAGCTACGAGCAGTACTTC. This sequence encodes CASRVWSGSYEQYF.

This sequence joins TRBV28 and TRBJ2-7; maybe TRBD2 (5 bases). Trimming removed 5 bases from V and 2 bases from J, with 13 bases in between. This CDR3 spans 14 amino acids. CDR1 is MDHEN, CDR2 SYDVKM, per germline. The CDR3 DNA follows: TGTGCCAGCAGTCCCTGGAGCGGCCCCTACGAGCAGTACTTC. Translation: CASSPWSGPYEQYF.

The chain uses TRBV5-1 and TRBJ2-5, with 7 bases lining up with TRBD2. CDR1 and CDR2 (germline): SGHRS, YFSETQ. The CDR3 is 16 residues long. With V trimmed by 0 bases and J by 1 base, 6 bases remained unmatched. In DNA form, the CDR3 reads TGCGCCAGCAGCTTGGGGCTAGCGGACGTCCAAGAGACCCAGTACTTC. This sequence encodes CASSLGLADVQETQYF.

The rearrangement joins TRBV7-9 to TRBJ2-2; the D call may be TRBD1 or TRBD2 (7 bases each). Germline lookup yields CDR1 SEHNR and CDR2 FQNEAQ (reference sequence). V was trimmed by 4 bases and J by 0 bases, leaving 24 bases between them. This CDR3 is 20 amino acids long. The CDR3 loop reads CASSSYGGTASPANTGELFF. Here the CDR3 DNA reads TGTGCCAGCAGCTCCTACGGGGGGACAGCCTCACCCGCGAACACCGGGGAGCTGTTTTTT.

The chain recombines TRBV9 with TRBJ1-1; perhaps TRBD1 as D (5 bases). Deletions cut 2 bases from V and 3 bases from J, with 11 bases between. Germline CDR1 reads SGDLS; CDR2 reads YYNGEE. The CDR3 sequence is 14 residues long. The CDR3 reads CASSVGRVDTEAFF. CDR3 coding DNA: TGTGCCAGCAGCGTGGGCAGGGTAGACACTGAAGCTTTCTTT.